This TCR beta chain emerged from a study of vaccination effects on CD4 cells after COVID-19 (dated by TCRdb to the early 2020s). Regarding the study in general: Each participant got two doses of an mRNA SARS-CoV-2 vaccine, either BNT162b2 or mRNA-1273. SARS-CoV-2 spike-specific CD4+ TCR repertoires from before and after mRNA vaccination were compared in COVID-19 convalescent patients and in infection-naive vaccine recipients. In the study, cultures from other donors were sequenced using the Oncomine TCR Beta short-read assay on an Illumina iSeq 100. A total of 9 to 11 COVID-19 convalescent patients and a handful of SARS-CoV-2-naive healthy vaccine recipients were included in the full study. Study-level results and caveats: In healthy vaccine recipients, vaccine-induced clones were almost all SARS-CoV-2 mono-reactive, with only 1 of 255 being cross-reactive with common cold coronaviruses. Both infection-induced and vaccine-induced clones contracted markedly at late post-vaccination timepoints, which is consistent with waning T cell responses. Only a small number of convalescent patients were included, and no early post-infection timepoints were available, which limited the study.

This clone has a handful of counts. No cognate antigen has been identified for it. No quality values exist for individual bases; no much larger clone is one base distant. The CDR3 has 13 amino acids, counting the end cysteine and phenylalanine. Just the 39-base CDR3 DNA is kept, in frame starting at base 1. From the germline V gene, CDR1 is SGHTA and CDR2 is FQGNSA. The junction carries 8 bases between V and J, which are trimmed by 4 bases and 7 bases respectively. In the ViraFEST assay, PBMC were stimulated with viral peptide pools, and TCR sequencing was then used to find antigen-specific CD4+ T cell clonotypes based on their expansion. After approximately 11 days of culture, CD4+ T cells were isolated with the EasySep CD4+ T cell isolation kit. Negative nucleocapsid antibody results before and after vaccination confirmed that the healthy vaccine recipients had no prior SARS-CoV-2 infection. Each well held two million PBMC cultured in IMDM containing approximately 5% human AB serum, around 10 IU/ml IL-2 and gentamicin, along with roughly 10 ug/ml peptides. Half of the culture medium was replaced with fresh IL-2-containing medium on days 3 and 7. Each peptide stimulation condition was cultured in triplicate wells unless otherwise noted. PBMC were separated from whole blood using Ficoll-Paque Plus gradient centrifugation and were then either cryopreserved at -140C or used fresh. Overlapping peptide pools spanned the spike proteins of SARS-CoV-2 and the common cold coronaviruses HCoV-NL63, HCoV-OC43 and HCoV-229E. The QIAamp micro DNA kit was used to extract genomic DNA from the cultured CD4+ T cells.

Library prep was done by the immunoSEQ multiplex PCR assay. TCR beta CDR3 sequencing was performed on DNA from the cultured, isolated CD4+ T cells. The original methods were these. Non-productive TCR sequences were removed, reads were trimmed to the CDR3 region, and CDR3s of at least 7 amino acids were retained. The MANAFEST web app was used to pick out antigen-specific clonotypes by comparing their expansion in peptide wells with that in reference cultures. To count as positive, a clone had to show expansion at FDR<0.05 compared with the reference and with all other wells, an odds ratio above 5, and a frequency above 0.1% in two replicate wells. A clonotype was defined as cross-reactive if the clonotype was significantly expanded both in SARS-CoV-2 spike wells and in at least one common cold coronavirus spike condition. Using the stringdist R package, CDR3 similarity was measured by Levenshtein distance, and unrooted trees were constructed with ape in R 3.6.1. TCRdb's version of the immuneACCESS table is confined to in-frame rearrangements and falls short of the full clone set. An unresolved V gene accounts for under half of the shortfall where checked; the remainder is of unknown origin. V, J and clone size reflect that table, while D and trimming were determined from the DNA. The sample table holds about 48,000 clones, of which roughly 79% were seen once. The ten largest clones capture roughly 5.6% of the sample.

This sequence uses TRBV7-2 and TRBJ1-6; TRBD1 is a weak D gene call, 6 bases matching. This TCR was sampled from a human donor who received a COVID-19 vaccine. The material sequenced was CD4+ T cells from PBMCs cultured with HCoV-OC43 spike peptides, taken before COVID-19 vaccination. Reading the label with the study, this specimen's cell subset or site is: HCoV-OC43 spike overlapping peptide pool stimulation. The CDR3 reads CASSSGGNSPLHF. The base sequence is TGTGCCAGCAGCTCGGGGGGCAATTCACCCCTCCACTTT.